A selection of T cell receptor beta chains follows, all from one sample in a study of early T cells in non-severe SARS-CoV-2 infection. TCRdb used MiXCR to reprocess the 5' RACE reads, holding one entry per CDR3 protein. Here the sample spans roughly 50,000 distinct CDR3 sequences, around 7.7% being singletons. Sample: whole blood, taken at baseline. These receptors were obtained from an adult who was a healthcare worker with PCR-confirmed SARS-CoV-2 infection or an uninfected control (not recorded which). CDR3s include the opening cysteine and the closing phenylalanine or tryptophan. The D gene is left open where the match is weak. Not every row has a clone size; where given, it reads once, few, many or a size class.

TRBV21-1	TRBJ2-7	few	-	TGTGCCAGCTCCTCACGAGCACTAGAAGTGTACTACGAGCAGTACTTC	CASSSRALEVYYEQYF
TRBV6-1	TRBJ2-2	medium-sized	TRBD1	TGTGCCAGCAAGGACAGGGAAGCCGGGGAGCTGTTTTTT	CASKDREAGELFF
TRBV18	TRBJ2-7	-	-	TGTGCCAGCTCACCACCGGGGAGCTCCTACGAGCAGTACTTC	CASSPPGSSYEQYF
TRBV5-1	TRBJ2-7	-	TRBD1	TGCGCCAGCAGCAAACCCCGACAGGGCCCAGATTCCTACGAGCAGTACTTC	CASSKPRQGPDSYEQYF
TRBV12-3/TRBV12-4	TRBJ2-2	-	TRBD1	TGTGCCAGCAGCCGACAGGGGGCGAACACCGGGGAGCTGTTTTTT	CASSRQGANTGELFF
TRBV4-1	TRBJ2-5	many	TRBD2	TGCGCCAGCAGCCAGTCGACTAGCGGGATTGAGACCCAGTACTTC	CASSQSTSGIETQYF
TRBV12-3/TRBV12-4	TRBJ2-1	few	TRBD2	TGTGCCAGCAGTCCCCTACCGGGACTAGCGGGAGGGCCCTCCTACAATGAGCAGTTCTTC	CASSPLPGLAGGPSYNEQFF
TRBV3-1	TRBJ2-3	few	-	TGTGCCAGCAGCCTTCCTTCAGAGGTAGATACGCAGTATTTT	CASSLPSEVDTQYF
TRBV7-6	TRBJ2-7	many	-	TGTGCCAGCAGCTACCCAGGCCGCGAGCAGTACTTC	CASSYPGREQYF
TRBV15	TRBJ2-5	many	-	TGTGCCACCAGCAGAGATCCGACTAGTTTGGAGACCCAGTACTTC	CATSRDPTSLETQYF
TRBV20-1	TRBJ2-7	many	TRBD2	TGCAGTGCTAGAGGGACTAGCGGGGATTCCTACGAGCAGTACTTC	CSARGTSGDSYEQYF
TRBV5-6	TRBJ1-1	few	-	TGTGCCAGCGCCCCATCAGGGTTCACTGAAGCTTTCTTT	CASAPSGFTEAFF
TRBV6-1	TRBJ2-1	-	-	TGTGCCAGCAAGTGGCTGACAAATGAGCAGTTCTTC	CASKWLTNEQFF
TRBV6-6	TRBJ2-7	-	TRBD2	TGTGCCAGCAGTTTTGGGACTAGCGGAAACGAGCAGTACTTC	CASSFGTSGNEQYF
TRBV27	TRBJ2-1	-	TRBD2	TGTGCCAGCAGTTTACGACCGGGAGGGAGAGGCAATGAGCAGTTCTTC	CASSLRPGGRGNEQFF